The clone carrying this T cell receptor (beta chain) was seen just once. Its cognate antigen is unknown. This specimen belongs to a study of cytomegalovirus exposure and HLA in healthy donors. This CDR3 region has 16 residues. Trimming at V came to 5 bases and at J to 2 bases, leaving 10 bases not matched to a gene. Germline V gene lookup returns CDR1 MDHEN and CDR2 SYDVKM. The PCR ran on 60 Vbeta and 13 Jbeta primers. Profiled with immunoSEQ multiplex PCR; TCRdb holds only in-frame clones, not every one. The sample records some 200,000 clones, around 83% being singletons. Whole-study findings and limits: Later analysis suggested links between common viral pathogens and several top significant clusters.

The sample consisted of PBMCs. J is TRBJ2-3 and V is TRBV28; 7 positions agree with TRBD2. The receptor was derived from a woman under 30 in good health and CMV-seronegative. In DNA form, the CDR3 reads TGTGCCAGCAGTCTACTTACTAGCGTCTTCACAGATACGCAGTATTTT. Its protein is CASSLLTSVFTDTQYF.